The 6 T cell receptor beta chains presented below share a single source sample, sequenced in a study of T cell responses to AZD1222 COVID-19 vaccine. Only in-frame clones appear in the TCRdb table, and some are missing; sequencing was by immunoSEQ multiplex PCR. The table has about 170,000 clones, just under 95% seen once; the top ten hold 1.5% to 2%. The input for sequencing was peripheral blood, taken on day 0 of AZD1222 vaccination. These receptor sequences come from an adult in good health.

This clone showed up just once. The rearrangement links TRBV18 to TRBJ1-6; maybe TRBD1 (6 bases). This CDR3 is 15 amino acids long. The germline V gene encodes CDR1 KGHSH and CDR2 LQKENI. V lost 3 bases and J lost 7, with 13 bases in between. The CDR3 bases are TGTGCCAGCTCACCGGGGGCAGGGTTCAATTCACCCCTCCACTTT. As protein: CASSPGAGFNSPLHF.

The chain has TRBV2 and TRBJ1-5, with TRBD1 matching 7 bases. The CDR3 contains 13 residues. V shed 3 bases, J shed 6 bases, and the junction held 2 bases outside the gene matches. CDR1 is SNHLY, CDR2 FYNNEI, per germline. The CDR3 is CASSDRGTQPQHF. In DNA form, the CDR3 reads TGTGCCAGCAGTGACAGGGGGACTCAGCCCCAGCATTTT.

The chain employs TRBV7-2 and TRBJ2-1, with 8 bases identical to TRBD1. The germline V gene encodes CDR1 SGHTA and CDR2 FQGNSA. The J segment lost 4 bases and the V segment lost 4 bases, leaving 6 bases of the junction unmatched. This CDR3 has 15 amino acids. The chain's CDR3 is CASSSRGLRYNEQFF. The CDR3 DNA sequence: TGTGCCAGCAGCTCCAGGGGGCTTAGGTACAATGAGCAGTTCTTC.

The chain combines TRBV29-1 with TRBJ1-2, with D perhaps TRBD1 (5 bases). The CDR3 loop spans 12 amino acids. Germline V gives CDR1 SQVTM, CDR2 ANQGSEA. V gave up 7 bases and J gave up 3 bases, with 12 bases separating them. The DNA of the CDR3 is TGCAGCGCCGGGTTGGGGGACTATGGCTACACCTTC. Residues: CSAGLGDYGYTF.

The V and J genes are TRBV5-5 and TRBJ2-3, with 8 bases that match TRBD2. J gave up 4 bases and V 4 bases, and 8 bases lay outside the gene matches. This CDR3 is built from 15 residues. CDR1 is SGHKS, CDR2 YYEKEE, per germline (reference sequence). The CDR3 DNA is TGTGCCAGCAGCCCTGGTAATAGCGGGGCAGATACGCAGTATTTT. Amino acid sequence: CASSPGNSGADTQYF.

This sequence joins TRBV5-1 and TRBJ1-1; D possibly corresponds to TRBD1 (5 bases). CDR1 and CDR2 from the germline V gene are SGHRS and YFSETQ. Trimming stripped 6 bases from V and 0 bases from J, with 15 bases between. The CDR3 has 15 residues. CDR3 in DNA: TGCGCCAGCACCGGGACTCCCAGTCTGAACACTGAAGCTTTCTTT. Translating gives CASTGTPSLNTEAFF.